This T cell receptor beta chain was found in a study of beta chain features in type 1 diabetes. Overall study context: About 110 million sorted cells were examined across all samples. Study results and caveats: Type 1 diabetes patients had TCRB CDR3s that were shorter (moderately but significantly so) in all four CD4+ subsets.

Expressed TCRB transcripts were sequenced because the isolated RNA had all been reverse transcribed beforehand. Profiling relied on immunoSEQ multiplex PCR, and the TCRdb table lists in-frame clones only, not all of them. The sample contains some 130,000 clones, roughly 10% of which appear only once. In the case of this clone: Antigen unknown.

Germline lookup yields CDR1 SGHNT and CDR2 YYREEE (reference sequence). The CDR3 is 14 residues long. The V end was cut by 4 bases, the J end by 4 bases, with 9 bases between. The sample taken for sequencing was central memory CD4+ T cells from blood. The chain has TRBV5-4 and TRBJ2-6; maybe TRBD1 (5 bases). This sequence was found in a man aged 25 to 40 with type 1 diabetes. The DNA of the CDR3 is TGTGCCAGCAGCCTCAGACAGGGGGCCAACGTCCTGACTTTC. Encoded protein: CASSLRQGANVLTF.